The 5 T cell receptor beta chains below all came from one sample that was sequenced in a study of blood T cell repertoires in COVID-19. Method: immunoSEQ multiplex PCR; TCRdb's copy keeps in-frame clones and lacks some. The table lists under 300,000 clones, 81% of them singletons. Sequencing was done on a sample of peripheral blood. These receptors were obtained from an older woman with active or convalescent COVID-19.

CDR3 nucleotide sequence: TGTGCCAGCGGACTTAAGCGGGGGACGTGGAGCTCCTACAATGAGCAGTTCTTC. This sequence encodes CASGLKRGTWSSYNEQFF. The chain is built from TRBV27 and TRBJ2-1; 8 nucleotides match TRBD2. Per germline, CDR1 MNHEY and CDR2 SMNVEV (reference sequence). The CDR3 sequence is 18 residues long. The J segment lost 0 bases and the V segment lost 8 bases, leaving 15 bases of the junction unmatched.

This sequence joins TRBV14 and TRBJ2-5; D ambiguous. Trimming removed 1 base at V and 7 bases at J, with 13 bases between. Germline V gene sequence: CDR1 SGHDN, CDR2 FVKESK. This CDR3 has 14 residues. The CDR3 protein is CASSQGVPTATQYF. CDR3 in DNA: TGTGCCAGCAGCCAAGGGGTCCCAACAGCGACCCAGTACTTC.

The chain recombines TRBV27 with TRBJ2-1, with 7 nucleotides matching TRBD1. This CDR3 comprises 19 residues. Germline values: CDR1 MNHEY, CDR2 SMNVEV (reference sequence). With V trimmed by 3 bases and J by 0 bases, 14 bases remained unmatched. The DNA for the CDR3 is TGTGCCAGCAGTTTGTACTCGACAGGGTCCAGGAGCTCCTACAATGAGCAGTTCTTC. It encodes CASSLYSTGSRSSYNEQFF.

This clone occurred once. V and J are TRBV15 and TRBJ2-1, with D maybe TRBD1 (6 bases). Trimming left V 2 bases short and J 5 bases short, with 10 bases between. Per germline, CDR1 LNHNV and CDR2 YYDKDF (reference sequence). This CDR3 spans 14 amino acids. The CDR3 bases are TGTGCCACCAGCAGACACAGGGAGAACAATGAGCAGTTCTTC. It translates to CATSRHRENNEQFF.

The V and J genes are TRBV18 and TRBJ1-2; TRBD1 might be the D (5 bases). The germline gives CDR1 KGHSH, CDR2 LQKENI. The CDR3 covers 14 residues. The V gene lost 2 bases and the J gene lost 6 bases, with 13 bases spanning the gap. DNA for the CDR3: TGTGCCAGCTCACCATCGGGCAGGGAAGATGGCTACACCTTC. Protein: CASSPSGREDGYTF.